This record covers a single T cell receptor beta chain. TCR beta cDNA was made from 500 ng total RNA with a constant-region primer. Library construction for TCR beta comprised three nested multiplex PCR rounds performed with slightly modified ARM-PCR. TCRdb reprocessed the multiplex PCR reads via MiXCR and lists one record per CDR3 protein. The repertoire has tens of thousands of distinct CDR3 sequences, 70% to 75% of them found once; the top ten carry around 23%. The study co-extracted DNA and RNA from around 18-30 mg of unsorted bulk tissue. This entry belongs to a study of tumor-infiltrating lymphocytes in primary liver carcinoma. Looking at the study overall: Patients comprised men and women whose ages fell between 30 and 69 years. Tumors were stage T1-T3 N0M0, roughly 4.2 to 11 cm across.

The sequencing input was liver tumor tissue from sampling region 2. The sample's subset: tumor region T2, inferior pole. The origin of this receptor is a man aged 40-49 years with primary liver carcinoma and hepatitis B virus infection.

Written as DNA, the CDR3 is TGTGCCAGCGGAATACATGGGGAGGAGACCCAGTACTTC. As protein: CASGIHGEETQYF. The genes are TRBV6-5 and TRBJ2-5; tentatively, D is TRBD2 (5 bases). The CDR3 has 13 amino acids. The V gene's germline CDR1 is MNHEY and CDR2 SVGAGI. Between the trimmed V and J ends, which lost 8 bases and 5 bases, there was a span of 15 bases.